The source of this T cell receptor beta chain is a study of T cells in women clearing cervical HPV infection. Overall study context: Case blood was drawn a median approximately 21 weeks after lesion detection. Study findings and constraints: TRBV6-7 relative abundance averaged around 0.11% in cases and more than 0.15% in controls. CIN3+ cases had significantly higher TCR repertoire richness than controls, but evenness did not differ.

In regard to this clone: Its antigen remains unidentified. The CDR3 end is not reached by the read, which stops 3 residues before it; the germline J gene fills it in.

All donors had a single incident cervical HPV16 infection, not prevalent. The CDR3 spans 15 residues. CDR1 DFQATT and CDR2 SNEGSKA come from the germline V gene (reference sequence). Measured with immunoSEQ multiplex PCR; TCRdb has only the in-frame clones, and not every one. The data include about 14,000 clones; the top ten clones carry about 8%. Sequenced material: blood buffy coat. The sequence derives from a woman aged 18 to 75 with a cervical HPV16 infection that either progressed to CIN3+ or cleared (not recorded which). The V and J genes are TRBV20-1 and TRBJ2-3, with 13 positions matching TRBD2. CDR3 DNA, as far as it was read: TGCAGTGCTAGAAGGACTAGCGGGAGCCAAGAGACG. Translating it yields CSARRTSGSQET. The whole CDR3 sequence is CSARRTSGSQETQYF.